Shown below are 10 T cell receptor beta chains from a single sample sequenced in a study of blood T cell repertoires in COVID-19. Here immunoSEQ multiplex PCR was the method, and the copy in TCRdb shows in-frame clones only, minus some. The sample holds some 140,000 clones, roughly 80% seen once. The sequencing input was peripheral blood. The receptors originated from a woman aged 80 or older with acute or convalescent COVID-19.

This clone was counted many times. V usage is TRBV2 and J usage is TRBJ1-2; D is possibly TRBD1 (5 bases). The CDR3 spans 14 residues. V dropped 3 bases and J dropped 7 bases, with 15 bases sitting between them. Germline CDR1 SNHLY, CDR2 FYNNEI. CDR3 amino acids: CASSDDSGFGGYTF. In nucleotides, the CDR3 is TGTGCCAGCAGTGATGACAGCGGGTTCGGTGGCTACACCTTC.

Concerning this clone itself: Sequence at one end of the junction differs from germline and may be a read error. CDR3 nucleotide sequence: TGTGCCAGCAGCCTACTGAGGGACAGGGGAGACTTC. Its protein is CASSLLRDRGDF. The rearrangement uses TRBV5-6 and TRBJ2-7; 10 nucleotides match TRBD1. This CDR3 comprises 12 residues. Germline V lookup: CDR1 SGHDT, CDR2 YYEEEE.

The V call is TRBV18, the J call TRBJ1-4, with D possibly TRBD1 on 6 matching bases. The CDR3 runs to 15 residues. Germline-derived CDR1 and CDR2 are KGHSH and LQKENI. The V and J ends lost 4 bases and 6 bases respectively, with 15 bases between them. CDR3 DNA sequence: TGTGCCAGCTCACTCATACAGGGTCCGGATGAAAAACTGTTTTTT. Amino acid sequence: CASSLIQGPDEKLFF.

This chain links TRBV9 with TRBJ2-1, with 7 nucleotides matching TRBD1. The CDR3 has 14 residues. Germline V gene lookup returns CDR1 SGDLS and CDR2 YYNGEE. V shed 2 bases and J 4 bases; nucleotides not matched to a gene: 3. The CDR3 DNA follows: TGTGCCAGCAGCGTGGGGACAGCTTACAATGAGCAGTTCTTC. It is translated as CASSVGTAYNEQFF. The variable domain in full, completed from reference TRBV9 and TRBJ2-1, reads DSGVTQTPKHLITATGQRVTLRCSPRSGDLSVYWYQQSLDQGLQFLIQYYNGEERAKGNILERFSAQQFPDLHSELNLSSLELGDSALYFCASSVGTAYNEQFFGPGTRLTVL.

This sequence joins TRBV27 and TRBJ2-1; 7 bases are shared with TRBD2. This CDR3 is 15 amino acids long. After removal of 7 bases from V and 2 bases from J, the junction contained 8 bases not matched to a gene. Germline values: CDR1 MNHEY, CDR2 SMNVEV (reference sequence). CDR3 DNA sequence: TGTGCCAGCACCCTCAGTGGGGGGGCCTACAATGAGCAGTTCTTC. It specifies CASTLSGGAYNEQFF.

The genes are TRBV7-3 and TRBJ1-1; D remains ambiguous. In germline, CDR1 is SGHTA, CDR2 FQGTGA. The CDR3 is made up of 16 amino acids. V was shortened by 2 bases and J by 5 bases, with 18 bases between the two germline ends. The CDR3 bases are TGTGCCAGCAGCTTACTCCCGCCCTCAGGTGGTACTGAAGCTTTCTTT. Translated: CASSLLPPSGGTEAFF.

This clone was recorded once. The V and J genes are TRBV7-8 and TRBJ1-2; TRBD1 might be the D (5 bases). The germline CDR1 and CDR2 sequences are SGHVS and FQNEAQ. Trimming stripped 2 bases from V and 1 base from J, with 17 bases between. The CDR3 runs 17 residues. This CDR3 reads CASSLIIRAGGNYGYTF. As DNA, the CDR3 is TGTGCCAGCAGCTTAATAATCCGCGCGGGGGGTAACTATGGCTACACCTTC.

This clone was observed once. The chain has TRBV5-1 and TRBJ2-2; tentatively, D is TRBD1 (6 bases). The germline V gene encodes CDR1 SGHRS and CDR2 YFSETQ. CDR3 length: 15 amino acids. The germline V and J ends were trimmed by 4 bases and 7 bases, with 17 bases remaining between them. CDR3 protein: CASSGGQSLIGELFF. CDR3 nucleotides: TGCGCCAGCAGCGGTGGACAGTCCTTGATCGGGGAGCTGTTTTTT. Full variable domain (rest looked up from reference TRBV5-1 and TRBJ2-2): KAGVTQTPRYLIKTRGQQVTLSCSPISGHRSVSWYQQTPGQGLQFLFEYFSETQRNKGNFPGRFSGRQFSNSRSEMNVSTLELGDSALYLCASSGGQSLIGELFFGEGSRLTVL.

This sequence joins TRBV12-5 and TRBJ1-3; D remains unclear. V lost 0 bases to trimming and J lost 4 bases, with 10 bases between them. The germline gives CDR1 LGHNT, CDR2 FRNRAP. The CDR3 runs 15 residues. The CDR3 DNA reads TGTGCTAGTGGTTTGGTCACATCCCAGGGAAACACCATATATTTT. Its translation is CASGLVTSQGNTIYF. Looking up the rest from reference TRBV12-5 and TRBJ1-3 gives the full variable domain: DARVTQTPRHKVTEMGQEVTMRCQPILGHNTVFWYRQTMMQGLELLAYFRNRAPLDDSGMPKDRFSAEMPDATLATLKIQPSEPRDSAVYFCASGLVTSQGNTIYFGEGSWLTVV.

This clone has only a few counts. The chain combines TRBV25-1 with TRBJ1-1; 7 bases are a match to TRBD1. Per the germline V gene, CDR1 is MGHDK and CDR2 is SYGVNS. The CDR3 is 15 amino acids. V was pared by 3 bases and J by 3 bases, with 7 bases of the junction left unmatched. CDR3 region: CASSDPARGDTEAFF. The CDR3 DNA sequence: TGTGCCAGCAGTGACCCCGCCAGGGGGGACACTGAAGCTTTCTTT.